What follows is one TCR beta chain and its context. Its target is not known. These data originate in a study of cytomegalovirus exposure and HLA in healthy donors. 13 Jbeta primers and 60 Vbeta primers were used for the PCR. Here immunoSEQ multiplex PCR was the method, and the copy in TCRdb shows in-frame clones only, minus some. The table records more than 150,000 clones, roughly 80% of them present only once. General study results and limits: Among TCR beta chains, those listed as cytomegalovirus-associated numbered around 160. It has been reported that TCR beta sequences accurately predicted the HLA-A and HLA-B alleles of most subjects.

This sequence was found in a man aged 40-49 years in good health and CMV-seronegative. Sequencing was done on a sample of PBMCs.

The chain's CDR3 is CASSLIGLAGGPFF. DNA for the CDR3: TGTGCCAGCAGTTTAATCGGACTAGCGGGGGGGCCGTTCTTC. The genes are TRBV28 and TRBJ2-1, with 15 bases matching TRBD2. The germline gives CDR1 MDHEN, CDR2 SYDVKM. CDR3 length: 14 amino acids. The V gene end was trimmed by 2 bases and the J gene end by 15 bases; junction bases not matched to a gene: 5.